This note documents a single T cell receptor beta chain sequence. Its antigen remains unidentified. The germline gives CDR1 MNHEY, CDR2 SMNVEV (reference sequence). Trimming cost V 5 bases and J 6 bases, with 7 bases left between them. The CDR3 is 11 residues long. Measured with immunoSEQ multiplex PCR; TCRdb has only the in-frame clones, and not every one. This table has tens of thousands of clones, 95% to 98% appearing once. This sample was taken from a study of monozygotic twins with cystic fibrosis. Study background: With about 15 PCR cycles, barcoded libraries came from around 3 micrograms of fragmented DNA. Study observations and caveats: Clonality was generally low (median about 0.0095), higher in the most severe patients. Unrelated CF individuals shared fewer identical clonotypes than monozygotic CF twins. In 13 of 16 pairs, V gene usage was closest to the co-twin's.

This TCR came from a girl aged 5-17 years with cystic fibrosis. Input material: blood. The chain joins TRBV27 to TRBJ1-1; D may be TRBD1 (5 bases). The CDR3 sequence is CASSAGSEAFF. DNA of the CDR3: TGTGCCAGCAGTGCAGGGTCTGAAGCTTTCTTT.